This TCR beta chain emerged from a study of early T cells in non-severe SARS-CoV-2 infection (dated by TCRdb to the early 2020s). A note on the overall study: Because TCR sequencing relied on bulk RNA taken from unsorted whole blood, pairing of alpha and beta chains was not possible. Broader findings and caveats from the paper: VDJdb matching was skewed toward anti-spike CD8 responses, so virus-specific expansions were likely underestimated and private and CD4 specificities were missed.

This clonotype was seen a handful of times. This receptor's antigen is unknown. Per-nucleotide qualities are absent, and no much larger clonotype sits a single base away. V and J lose 6 bases and 4 bases, and a span of 13 bases separates them. The CDR3 runs 13 residues from the cysteine to the phenylalanine. This entry keeps only the CDR3 DNA: 39 bases, framed from base 1. From the germline V gene, CDR1 is WSHSY and CDR2 is SAAADI. The study was a case-control design nested within a healthcare worker cohort in London, UK, with weekly nasopharyngeal swab PCR tests and blood sampling. Healthcare workers were recruited between 23 and 31 March 2020, during the week of the UK lockdown, and were followed weekly for up to about 16 weeks. Libraries were prepared through 5' RACE. These reads were obtained on a NextSeq 500. To correct for sequencing error and PCR bias, the TCR library protocol tagged individual cDNA molecules with unique molecular identifiers. Both TCR alpha and beta chains were sequenced, and tight co-correlation was observed between alpha and beta sequence abundances in each sample. For the original study's pipeline: Decombinator V4 was used to annotate the V gene, J gene and CDR3 of the TCR sequences. TCRs were defined as expanded if a significant change between any two time points was detected under a Poisson model with p below 0.0001. TCR abundances were normalised to the total number of TCRs sequenced per sample and were expressed as counts per million. MAIT TCRs were defined by TRAV1-2 paired with TRAJ12, TRAJ20 or TRAJ33, and iNKT TCRs by TRAV10 paired with TRAJ18. A search of VDJdb, accessed on 1 November 2021, was run for TCRs annotated to CMV, EBV and SARS-CoV-2, with TCRs annotated for multiple antigens excluded. TCRdb took the public reads, trimmed them with fastp at Q25, ran MiXCR for clone calling and kept in-frame beta chains. Here each entry gathers all rows of one CDR3 protein and keeps the most common genes and DNA. These V and J calls derive from TCRdb rather than the authors' analysis. The sample table shows around 79,000 distinct CDR3 sequences, and approximately 10% are seen once. About 12% of the sample rests with the top ten.

The receptor was derived from an adult who was a healthcare worker with PCR-confirmed SARS-CoV-2 infection or an uninfected control (not recorded which). The sequencing used whole blood, collected at baseline. The rearrangement combines TRBV10-2 with TRBJ2-7, with the D gene too uncertain to name. The nucleotide sequence is TGCGCCAGCAGCCTACAGAGCCTGTACGAGCAGTACTTC. Its translation is CASSLQSLYEQYF.